Listed below are T cell receptor beta chains from one sample, sequenced in a study of CD8+ T cells in alopecia areata. Data came from immunoSEQ multiplex PCR; TCRdb stores just in-frame clones and leaves some out. This table holds around 300,000 clones, 50% to 75% found once. The sequencing used CD4+ T cells sorted from blood, collected at week 52, from a patient treated with tofacitinib. These receptors all stem from a human donor with alopecia areata. The CDR3 runs from the conserved cysteine through the conserved F or W. Each record gives: CDR3 protein, CDR3 DNA, J gene, clone size, D gene, V gene. D genes are given only for firm matches. Not all rows give a size; the values are once, few, many and, for expanded clones, a class.

CASSRRDGLVGNEQFF	TGTGCCAGCAGCAGGAGGGACGGCCTAGTGGGAAATGAGCAGTTCTTC	TRBJ2-1	few	-	TRBV11-2
CASSLALAGTYNEQFF	TGTGCCAGCAGCTTAGCGCTAGCGGGGACCTACAATGAGCAGTTCTTC	TRBJ2-1	-	TRBD2	TRBV7-2
CAWSTTVGTRNFPLHF	TGTGCCTGGAGCACAACAGTCGGGACACGGAATTTTCCCCTCCACTTT	TRBJ1-6	-	-	TRBV30
CASSFRSGYNEQFF	TGTGCCAGCAGCTTTCGGTCAGGGTACAATGAGCAGTTCTTC	TRBJ2-1	few	-	TRBV5-6
CASSPGAGETQYF	TGTGCCAGCAGCCCCGGCGCGGGGGAGACCCAGTACTTC	TRBJ2-5	once	-	TRBV6-6
CASNLQGFGGYTF	TGTGCCAGCAACCTACAGGGTTTTGGCGGCTACACCTTC	TRBJ1-2	-	-	TRBV9
CAWRDGTVIEQFF	TGTGCCTGGAGGGACGGGACAGTGATTGAGCAGTTCTTC	TRBJ2-1	-	TRBD1	TRBV30
CASSEGNLGNTEAFF	TGTGCCAGCAGTGAAGGTAATCTGGGGAACACTGAAGCTTTCTTT	TRBJ1-1	-	-	TRBV25-1
CASSHPLVRKGYTF	TGCGCCAGCAGCCATCCCCTAGTGCGAAAAGGCTACACCTTC	TRBJ1-2	-	-	TRBV4-1
CASSLWSRNTGELFF	TGTGCCAGCAGCCTCTGGTCGAGAAACACCGGGGAGCTGTTTTTT	TRBJ2-2	-	-	TRBV7-2
CASSQWELNEQFF	TGCGCCAGCAGCCAGTGGGAGTTGAATGAGCAGTTCTTC	TRBJ2-1	-	-	TRBV4-1
CASRAGTGGNTIYF	TGTGCCAGCAGGGCCGGGACGGGAGGAAACACCATATATTTT	TRBJ1-3	-	-	TRBV6-5
CASCRDISNTEAFF	TGTGCTAGTTGCCGGGACATTTCCAACACTGAAGCTTTCTTT	TRBJ1-1	-	-	TRBV12-5
CASSVSLAEETQYF	TGTGCCAGCAGTGTCTCCCTAGCGGAAGAGACCCAGTACTTC	TRBJ2-5	-	TRBD2	TRBV2
CASSPQRGLETQYF	TGTGCCAGCAGCCCACAGAGGGGGTTAGAGACCCAGTACTTC	TRBJ2-5	once	-	TRBV7-8
CASSPRQGNSPLHF	TGTGCCAGCAGTCCTCGACAGGGTAATTCACCCCTCCACTTT	TRBJ1-6	-	TRBD1	TRBV25-1
CSVRDSSNQPQHF	TGCAGCGTCCGGGACTCGAGCAATCAGCCCCAGCATTTT	TRBJ1-5	-	-	TRBV29-1
CASKLGGYNEQFF	TGCGCCAGTAAACTTGGGGGTTACAATGAGCAGTTCTTC	TRBJ2-1	few	-	TRBV5-1
CASTAWTGDDEQYF	TGTGCCAGCACCGCCTGGACAGGGGATGACGAGCAGTACTTC	TRBJ2-7	-	TRBD1	TRBV6-5
CASSPNRGWDGYTF	TGTGCCAGCAGCCCGAACAGGGGATGGGATGGCTACACCTTC	TRBJ1-2	-	TRBD1	TRBV6-5
CSVGFAGPYEQYF	TGCAGCGTTGGGTTTGCAGGCCCGTACGAGCAGTACTTC	TRBJ2-7	-	-	TRBV29-1
CASSLGLDNEQFF	TGTGCCAGCAGCTTAGGGTTAGACAATGAGCAGTTCTTC	TRBJ2-1	-	-	TRBV11-2
CASEGSEKLFF	TGTGCCTCTGAAGGGAGCGAAAAACTGTTTTTT	TRBJ1-4	-	-	TRBV30
CASSLAWRGGRETQYF	TGCGCCAGCAGCTTGGCCTGGAGGGGAGGAAGGGAGACCCAGTACTTC	TRBJ2-5	-	-	TRBV5-1
CASSVGQGNEKLFF	TGTGCCAGCAGCGTAGGACAGGGAAATGAAAAACTGTTTTTT	TRBJ1-4	-	TRBD1	TRBV9